This TCR beta chain was sequenced for a study of blood T cell repertoires in COVID-19. At the level of the study: Spain, Italy and the United States supplied samples that represented acute and convalescent COVID-19. In each case, the material was cDNA or gDNA derived from T cells, B-cell-depleted T cells, or PBMCs.

The germline V gene encodes CDR1 SGHTA and CDR2 FQGNSA. The CDR3 covers 13 residues. The ends were cut back, 1 base at V and 5 bases at J, with 6 bases in the middle. In the study's own analysis: Amplified reference gene primers provided the basis for estimating nucleated cell counts. Data came from immunoSEQ multiplex PCR; TCRdb stores just in-frame clones and leaves some out. Clonal size and the V and J genes are those of that table, whereas D and trimming came from the DNA. The sample yields around 50,000 clones, more than 70% seen once. Material for sequencing was peripheral blood. This rearrangement joins TRBV7-2 to TRBJ2-1, with a possible D match to TRBD2 (6 bases). This TCR came from an older woman with acute or convalescent COVID-19. The CDR3 loop reads CASSLERDNEQFF. The DNA of the CDR3 is TGTGCCAGCAGCTTAGAGCGGGACAATGAGCAGTTCTTC. Together with reference TRBV7-2 and TRBJ2-1, the CDR3 gives the full variable domain: GAGVSQSPSNKVTEKGKDVELRCDPISGHTALYWYRQSLGQGLEFLIYFQGNSAPDKSGLPSDRFSAERTGGSVSTLTIQRTQQEDSAVYLCASSLERDNEQFFGPGTRLTVL.